This T cell receptor (beta chain) was recovered during a study of blood T cell repertoires in COVID-19. Looking at the study overall: Donors in the United States, Italy and Spain gave samples during acute or convalescent COVID-19. Nucleic acid was either cDNA or gDNA, and it came from T cells, B-cell-depleted T cells, or PBMCs.

Original analysis: Amplification from reference gene primers served as the basis for estimated nucleated cell counts. Assay: immunoSEQ multiplex PCR; the TCRdb copy retains only in-frame clones and omits some. V, J and clone size are those of that table, while D and trimming were read from the DNA. The sample has hundreds of thousands of clones, 82% seen once; the top ten hold 4.7%. This CDR3 comprises 17 residues. The V gene's germline CDR1 is SGDLS and CDR2 YYNGEE. Trimming stripped 1 base from V and 0 bases from J, with 15 bases between. The chain joins TRBV9 to TRBJ2-3; D may be TRBD2 (5 bases). This clonotype was obtained from a woman aged 70 to 79 with acute or convalescent COVID-19. Sequenced sample: peripheral blood. Here the CDR3 reads CASSVSPSRPSTDTQYF. As DNA, the CDR3 is TGTGCCAGCAGCGTATCCCCTAGCCGTCCTAGCACAGATACGCAGTATTTT. The whole variable domain, filled in from reference TRBV9 and TRBJ2-3, reads DSGVTQTPKHLITATGQRVTLRCSPRSGDLSVYWYQQSLDQGLQFLIQYYNGEERAKGNILERFSAQQFPDLHSELNLSSLELGDSALYFCASSVSPSRPSTDTQYFGPGTRLTVL.